This T cell receptor (beta chain) was sequenced in a study of technical replicates of blood from a few donors. V dropped 4 bases and J dropped 0 bases, with 10 bases sitting between them. CDR3 length equals 14 residues. The germline CDR1 and CDR2 sequences are SGHAT and FQDESV (reference sequence). TCRdb's table, derived via immunoSEQ multiplex PCR, lists solely in-frame clones and lacks some. The data hold about 14,000 clones, with roughly 84% observed a single time. The TCR was taken from a human donor in good health. The source material was PBMCs. The chain carries TRBV11-1 and TRBJ2-7; D is unresolved. CDR3 DNA: TGTGCCAGCAGCTCGAGGATCGGCTCCTACGAGCAGTACTTC. Its protein is CASSSRIGSYEQYF.